This T cell receptor (beta chain) was obtained from a study of T cell changes during pregnancy in multiple sclerosis. Libraries were prepared by immunoSEQ multiplex PCR; TCRdb keeps only in-frame clonotypes and omits some of them. The sample has nearly 110,000 clones, around 92% seen once. From germline, CDR1 is SNHLY and CDR2 FYNNEI. This CDR3 comprises 13 residues. V lost 1 base, J lost 9 bases, and 12 bases lay in between. This clonotype originated in a female donor in good health, enrolled as a control in a pregnancy study. The V call is TRBV2, the J call TRBJ1-1; D remains ambiguous. The starting material was peripheral blood, obtained in the third trimester of pregnancy. The CDR3 reads CASSEVRHGQAFF. In DNA, the CDR3 is TGTGCCAGCAGTGAAGTTCGACACGGCCAAGCTTTCTTT.